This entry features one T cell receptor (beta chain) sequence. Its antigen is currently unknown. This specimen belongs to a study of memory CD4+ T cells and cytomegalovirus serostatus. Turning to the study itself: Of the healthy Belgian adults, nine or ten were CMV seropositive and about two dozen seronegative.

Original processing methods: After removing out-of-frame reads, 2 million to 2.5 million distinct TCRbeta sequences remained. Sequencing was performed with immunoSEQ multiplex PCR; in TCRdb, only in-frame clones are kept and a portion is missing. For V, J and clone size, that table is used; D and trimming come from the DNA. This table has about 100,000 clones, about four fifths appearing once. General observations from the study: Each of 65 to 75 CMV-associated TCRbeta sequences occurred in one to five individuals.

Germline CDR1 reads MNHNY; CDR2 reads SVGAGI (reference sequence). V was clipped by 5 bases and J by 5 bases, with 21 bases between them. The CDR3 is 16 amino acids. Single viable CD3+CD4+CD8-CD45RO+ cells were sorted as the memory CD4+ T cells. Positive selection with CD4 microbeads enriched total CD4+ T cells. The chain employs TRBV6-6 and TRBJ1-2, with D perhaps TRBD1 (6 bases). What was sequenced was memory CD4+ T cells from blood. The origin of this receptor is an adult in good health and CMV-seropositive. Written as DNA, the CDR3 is TGTGCCAGCAGTCTTGACAGGTTCCCCGGGGCTTATGGCTACACCTTC. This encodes CASSLDRFPGAYGYTF.